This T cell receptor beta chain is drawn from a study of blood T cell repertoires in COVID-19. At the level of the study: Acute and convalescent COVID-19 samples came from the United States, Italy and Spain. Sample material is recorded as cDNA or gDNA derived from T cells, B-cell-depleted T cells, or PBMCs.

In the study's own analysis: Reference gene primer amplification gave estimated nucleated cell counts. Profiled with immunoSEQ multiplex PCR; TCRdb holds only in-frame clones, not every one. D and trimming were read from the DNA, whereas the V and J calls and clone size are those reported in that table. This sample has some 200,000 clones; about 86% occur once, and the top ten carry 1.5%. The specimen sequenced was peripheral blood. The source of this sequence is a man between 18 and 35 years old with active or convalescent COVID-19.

This chain's CDR3 is CASTEEGVHNQPQHF. For the CDR3, the DNA is TGTGCCAGTACCGAAGAGGGGGTCCACAATCAGCCCCAGCATTTT. V and J are TRBV19 and TRBJ1-5; perhaps TRBD1 as D (6 bases). CDR3 length: 15 residues. Germline V gene lookup returns CDR1 LNHDA and CDR2 SQIVND (reference sequence). V was shortened by 7 bases and J by 3 bases, with 16 bases between the two germline ends.